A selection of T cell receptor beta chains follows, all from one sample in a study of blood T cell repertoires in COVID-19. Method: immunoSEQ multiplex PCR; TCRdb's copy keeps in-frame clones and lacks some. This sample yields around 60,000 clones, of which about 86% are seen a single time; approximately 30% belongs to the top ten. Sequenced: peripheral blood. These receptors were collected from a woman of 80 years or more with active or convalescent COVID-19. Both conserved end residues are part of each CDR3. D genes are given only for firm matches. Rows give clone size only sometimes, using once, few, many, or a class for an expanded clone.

CDR3: CASSVAQGVSPGELFF
DNA: TGTGCCAGCAGCGTAGCTCAGGGGGTGAGCCCCGGGGAGCTGTTTTTT
V: TRBV9
D: TRBD1
size: few
J: TRBJ2-2

CDR3: CASSLVVAGGKETQYF
DNA: TGTGCCAGCAGCTTAGTGGTAGCGGGGGGCAAAGAGACCCAGTACTTC
V: TRBV7-9
D: TRBD2
size: .
J: TRBJ2-5

CDR3: CASSQEGDNPETQYF
DNA: TGTGCCAGCAGCCAAGAGGGAGACAACCCGGAGACCCAGTACTTC
V: TRBV21-1
D: .
size: .
J: TRBJ2-5

CDR3: CASDPQGIGNQPQHF
DNA: TGTGCCAGCGACCCACAGGGGATCGGCAATCAGCCCCAGCATTTT
V: TRBV6-5
D: TRBD1
size: few
J: TRBJ1-5

CDR3: CASSEGLAGVKDTQYF
DNA: TGTGCCAGCAGTGAAGGACTAGCGGGGGTCAAGGATACGCAGTATTTT
V: TRBV6-4
D: TRBD2
size: .
J: TRBJ2-3

CDR3: CATSPDRIGVHGYTF
DNA: TGTGCCACCAGCCCTGATAGAATCGGGGTGCATGGCTACACCTTC
V: TRBV15
D: .
size: .
J: TRBJ1-2

CDR3: CASSRLAGGATDTQYF
DNA: TGTGCCAGCAGCCGACTAGCGGGGGGAGCCACAGATACGCAGTATTTT
V: TRBV9
D: TRBD2
size: .
J: TRBJ2-3

CDR3: CASWTAGFYGYTF
DNA: TGCGCCAGCTGGACAGCTGGCTTCTATGGCTACACCTTC
V: TRBV10-2
D: .
size: .
J: TRBJ1-2

CDR3: CASSQDPQGKRGNTEAFF
DNA: TGTGCCAGCAGCCAAGATCCCCAGGGGAAGAGAGGGAACACTGAAGCTTTCTTT
V: TRBV4-2
D: .
size: few
J: TRBJ1-1

CDR3: CASSFDRTLPLHF
DNA: TGTGCCAGCAGTTTCGACAGGACCTTGCCCCTCCACTTT
V: TRBV12-3/TRBV12-4
D: .
size: .
J: TRBJ1-6

CDR3: CASSLGRTSGADTQYF
DNA: TGTGCCAGCAGTTTAGGTCGGACTAGCGGGGCAGATACGCAGTATTTT
V: TRBV28
D: TRBD2
size: .
J: TRBJ2-3

CDR3: CASSRTGGARDGYTF
DNA: TGTGCCAGCAGTAGGACAGGGGGCGCAAGGGATGGCTACACCTTC
V: TRBV11-2
D: TRBD1
size: .
J: TRBJ1-2

CDR3: CASSGPPRGEQYF
DNA: TGTGCCAGTAGTGGGCCGCCACGTGGGGAGCAGTACTTC
V: TRBV19
D: .
size: .
J: TRBJ2-7

CDR3: CASSAPFTLAEAFF
DNA: TGTGCCAGCAGCGCGCCGTTTACGCTGGCTGAAGCTTTCTTT
V: TRBV7-9
D: .
size: .
J: TRBJ1-1

CDR3: CASSDSGRVLEKLFF
DNA: TGTGCCAGCAGTGACTCGGGCCGCGTTTTGGAAAAACTGTTTTTT
V: TRBV6-4
D: .
size: .
J: TRBJ1-4

CDR3: CASSIPGTPLHF
DNA: TGTGCCAGTAGTATACCAGGGACACCCCTCCACTTT
V: TRBV19
D: .
size: .
J: TRBJ1-6

CDR3: CASSLEGAHAEAFF
DNA: TGTGCCAGTAGTCTCGAGGGGGCGCATGCTGAAGCTTTCTTT
V: TRBV19
D: TRBD1
size: .
J: TRBJ1-1

CDR3: CASTARGGSNEQFF
DNA: TGCGCCAGCACCGCTAGGGGGGGTTCGAATGAGCAGTTCTTC
V: TRBV5-1
D: .
size: .
J: TRBJ2-1

CDR3: CASSLERGSGYTF
DNA: TGTGCCAGCAGTTTAGAACGCGGGTCGGGCTACACCTTC
V: TRBV6-5
D: .
size: .
J: TRBJ1-2